The 5 T cell receptor beta chains below come from one sample, sequenced in a study of blood T cell repertoires in COVID-19. The data were produced by immunoSEQ multiplex PCR, yet TCRdb's version contains in-frame clones alone and is incomplete. Among more than 25,000 clones listed, 90% were seen once. Sequencing used peripheral blood. These receptors all come from a man aged 65-85 years with active or convalescent COVID-19.

The chain combines TRBV28 with TRBJ1-4, with D perhaps matching TRBD1 (5 bases). This CDR3 is built from 14 residues. CDR1 is MDHEN and CDR2 is SYDVKM in the germline V gene. Trimming took off 3 bases at V and 5 bases at J, with 10 bases between the two ends. The CDR3 protein is CASSLTALNEKLFF. In DNA, the CDR3 is TGTGCCAGCAGTTTGACAGCCCTAAATGAAAAACTGTTTTTT.

The chain combines TRBV9 with TRBJ2-1, with a possible D match to TRBD1 (6 bases). Germline CDR1 is SGDLS and CDR2 is YYNGEE. The CDR3 is 15 residues long. V dropped 4 bases and J dropped 2 bases, with 13 bases sitting between them. In DNA form, the CDR3 reads TGTGCCAGCAGCATACAGGGTAGCGCCTACAATGAGCAGTTCTTC. Translated: CASSIQGSAYNEQFF.

This clone was picked up one time. The junction shows a germline mismatch at one end, possibly a read error. This sequence joins TRBV2 and TRBJ2-5; the match to TRBD2 covers 8 bases. From germline, CDR1 is SNHLY and CDR2 FYNNEI. CDR3 length: 11 amino acids. The CDR3 DNA is TGTGCCAGCAGAGATACTAGCGGAGAGAACTTC. This codes for CASRDTSGENF.

This clone was seen only once. The chain carries TRBV2 and TRBJ2-1; 8 nucleotides agree with TRBD1. This CDR3 region has 14 residues. The V gene end was trimmed by 6 bases and the J gene end by 8 bases; junction bases not matched to a gene: 9. CDR1 and CDR2 from the germline V gene are SNHLY and FYNNEI. The CDR3 protein is CASSGQGYGDEQFF. In DNA form, the CDR3 reads TGTGCCAGCAGCGGACAGGGTTATGGCGATGAGCAGTTCTTC. The full variable domain, rest sourced from reference TRBV2 and TRBJ2-1, is EPEVTQTPSHQVTQMGQEVILRCVPISNHLYFYWYRQILGQKVEFLVSFYNNEISEKSEIFDDQFSVERPDGSNFTLKIRSTKLEDSAMYFCASSGQGYGDEQFFGPGTRLTVL.

This chain links TRBV2 with TRBJ1-2, with 10 bases that match TRBD1. J was trimmed by 6 bases and V by 8 bases; bases with no gene match: 9. CDR3 length: 14 residues. Germline V gene data show CDR1 as SNHLY and CDR2 as FYNNEI. For the CDR3, the DNA is TGTGCCAGCCAAGGCACCGGGACAGGGGATGGCTACACCTTC. As protein: CASQGTGTGDGYTF.